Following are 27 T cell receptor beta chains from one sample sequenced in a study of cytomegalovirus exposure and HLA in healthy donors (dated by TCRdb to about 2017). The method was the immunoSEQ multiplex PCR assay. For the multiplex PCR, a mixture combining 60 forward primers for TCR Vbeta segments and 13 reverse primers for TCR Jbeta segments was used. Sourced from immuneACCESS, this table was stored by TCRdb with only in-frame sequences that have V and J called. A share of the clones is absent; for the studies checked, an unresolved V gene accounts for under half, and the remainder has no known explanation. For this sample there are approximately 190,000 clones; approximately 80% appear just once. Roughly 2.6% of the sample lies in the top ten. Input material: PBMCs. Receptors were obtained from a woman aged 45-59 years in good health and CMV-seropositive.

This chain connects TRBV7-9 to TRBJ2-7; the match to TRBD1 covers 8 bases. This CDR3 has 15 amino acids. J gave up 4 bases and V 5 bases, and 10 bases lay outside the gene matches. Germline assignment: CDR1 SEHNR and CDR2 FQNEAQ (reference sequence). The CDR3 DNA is TGTGCCAGCAGCCAAGATCGTTGGACAGGGTACGAGCAGTACTTC. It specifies CASSQDRWTGYEQYF. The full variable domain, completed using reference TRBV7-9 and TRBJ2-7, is DTGVSQNPRHKITKRGQNVTFRCDPISEHNRLYWYRQTLGQGPEFLTYFQNEAQLEKSRLLSDRFSAERPKGSFSTLEIQRTEQGDSAMYLCASSQDRWTGYEQYFGPGTRLTVT.

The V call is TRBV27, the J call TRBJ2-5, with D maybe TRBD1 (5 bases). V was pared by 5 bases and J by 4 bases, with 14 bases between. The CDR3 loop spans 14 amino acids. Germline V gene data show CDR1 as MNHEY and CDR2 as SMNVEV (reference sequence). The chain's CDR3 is CASSPRWGGETQYF. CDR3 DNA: TGTGCCAGCAGTCCCCGGTGGGGCGGAGAGACCCAGTACTTC.

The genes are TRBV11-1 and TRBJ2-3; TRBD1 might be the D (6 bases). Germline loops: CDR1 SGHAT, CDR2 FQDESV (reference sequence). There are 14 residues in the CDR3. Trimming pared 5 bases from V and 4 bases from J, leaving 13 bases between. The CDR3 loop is CASSLFPGADTQYF. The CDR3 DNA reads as TGTGCCAGCAGCCTCTTTCCAGGGGCAGATACGCAGTATTTT.

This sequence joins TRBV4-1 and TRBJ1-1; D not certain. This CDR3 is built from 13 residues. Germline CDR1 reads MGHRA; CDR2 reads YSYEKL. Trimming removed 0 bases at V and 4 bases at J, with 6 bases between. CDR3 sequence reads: CASSQDWSTEAFF. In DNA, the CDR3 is TGCGCCAGCAGCCAAGATTGGAGCACTGAAGCTTTCTTT.

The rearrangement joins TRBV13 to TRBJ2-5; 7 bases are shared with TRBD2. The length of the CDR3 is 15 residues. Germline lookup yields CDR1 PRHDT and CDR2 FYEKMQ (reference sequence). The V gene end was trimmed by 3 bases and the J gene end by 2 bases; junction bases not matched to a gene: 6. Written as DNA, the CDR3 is TGTGCCAGCAGCTTGGGGGAGCGGGGACAAGAGACCCAGTACTTC. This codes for CASSLGERGQETQYF.

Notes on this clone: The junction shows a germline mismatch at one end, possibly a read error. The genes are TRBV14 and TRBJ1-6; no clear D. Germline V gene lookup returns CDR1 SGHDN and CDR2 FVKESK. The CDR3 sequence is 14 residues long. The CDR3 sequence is CASSQDLPNSPLHF. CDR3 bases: TGTGCCAGCAGCCAAGATCTGCCTAATTCGCCCCTCCACTTT.

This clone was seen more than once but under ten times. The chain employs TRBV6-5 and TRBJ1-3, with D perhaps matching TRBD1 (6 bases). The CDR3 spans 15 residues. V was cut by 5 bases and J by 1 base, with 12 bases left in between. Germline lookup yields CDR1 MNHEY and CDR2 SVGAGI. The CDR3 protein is CASSRQGISGNTIYF. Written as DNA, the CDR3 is TGTGCCAGCAGTCGCCAGGGGATTTCTGGAAACACCATATATTTT.

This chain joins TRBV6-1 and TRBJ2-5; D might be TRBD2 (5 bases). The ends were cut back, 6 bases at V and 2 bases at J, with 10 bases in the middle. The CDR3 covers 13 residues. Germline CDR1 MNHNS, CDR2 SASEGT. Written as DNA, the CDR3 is TGTGCCAGCAGGCGGACTCTTCAAGAGACCCAGTACTTC. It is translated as CASRRTLQETQYF.

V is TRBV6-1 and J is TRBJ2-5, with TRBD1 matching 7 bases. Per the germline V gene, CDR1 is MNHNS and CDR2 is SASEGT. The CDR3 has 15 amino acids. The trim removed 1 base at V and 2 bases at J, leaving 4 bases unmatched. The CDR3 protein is CASSEGQGRQETQYF. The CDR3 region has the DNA TGTGCCAGCAGTGAAGGACAGGGTCGACAAGAGACCCAGTACTTC.

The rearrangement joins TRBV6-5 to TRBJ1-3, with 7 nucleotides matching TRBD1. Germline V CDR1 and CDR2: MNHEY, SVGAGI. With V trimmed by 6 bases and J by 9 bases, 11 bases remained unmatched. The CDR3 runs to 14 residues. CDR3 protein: CASSAGTAPGTIYF. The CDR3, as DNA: TGTGCCAGCAGCGCAGGGACAGCCCCAGGCACCATATATTTT.

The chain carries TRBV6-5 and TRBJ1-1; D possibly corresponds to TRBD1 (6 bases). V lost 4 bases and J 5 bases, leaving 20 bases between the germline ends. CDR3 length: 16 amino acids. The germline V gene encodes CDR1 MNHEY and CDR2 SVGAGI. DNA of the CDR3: TGTGCCAGCAGTTCCACTCATACAGGGATCGTAACTGAAGCTTTCTTT. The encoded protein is CASSSTHTGIVTEAFF.

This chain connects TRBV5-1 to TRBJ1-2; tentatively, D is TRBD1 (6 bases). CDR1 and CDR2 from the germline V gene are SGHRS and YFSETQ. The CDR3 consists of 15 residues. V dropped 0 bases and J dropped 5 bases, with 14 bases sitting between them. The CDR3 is CASSLDGGRLYGYTF. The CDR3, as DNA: TGCGCCAGCAGCTTGGATGGGGGCCGCCTTTATGGCTACACCTTC.

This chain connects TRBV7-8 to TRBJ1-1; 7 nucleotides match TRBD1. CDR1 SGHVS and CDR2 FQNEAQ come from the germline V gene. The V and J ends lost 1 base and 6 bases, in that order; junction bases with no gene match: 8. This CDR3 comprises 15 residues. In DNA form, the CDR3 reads TGTGCCAGCAGCTTAGGAGAGGAGGGGGCACCTGAAGCTTTCTTT. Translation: CASSLGEEGAPEAFF.

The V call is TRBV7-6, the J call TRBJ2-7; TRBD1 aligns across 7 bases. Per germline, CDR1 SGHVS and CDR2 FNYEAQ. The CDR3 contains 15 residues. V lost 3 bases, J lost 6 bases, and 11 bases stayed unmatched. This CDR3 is CASSLGQGVLGEQYF. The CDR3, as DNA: TGTGCCAGCAGCTTGGGGCAGGGGGTTCTCGGCGAGCAGTACTTC.

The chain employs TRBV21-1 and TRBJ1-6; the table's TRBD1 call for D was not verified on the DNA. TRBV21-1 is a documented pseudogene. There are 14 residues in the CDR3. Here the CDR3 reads CASSRTGNNSPLHF. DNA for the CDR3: TGTGCCAGCAGCAGGACAGGGAATAATTCACCCCTCCACTTT.

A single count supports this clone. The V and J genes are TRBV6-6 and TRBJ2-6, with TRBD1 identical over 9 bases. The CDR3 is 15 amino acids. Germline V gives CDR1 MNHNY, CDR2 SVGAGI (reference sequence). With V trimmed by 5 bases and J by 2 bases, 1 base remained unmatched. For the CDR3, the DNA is TGTGCCAGCAGTAGGACAGGGGCTGGGGCCAACGTCCTGACTTTC. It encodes CASSRTGAGANVLTF.

The DNA of the CDR3 is TGTGCCAGCAGTGACCACAGGGGAGGCACAGATACGCAGTATTTT. Amino acids: CASSDHRGGTDTQYF. V usage is TRBV2 and J usage is TRBJ2-3, with 7 bases aligning to TRBD1. The CDR3 runs 15 residues. The germline gives CDR1 SNHLY, CDR2 FYNNEI. Unmatched junction bases numbered 4, after V lost 3 bases and J lost 1 base.

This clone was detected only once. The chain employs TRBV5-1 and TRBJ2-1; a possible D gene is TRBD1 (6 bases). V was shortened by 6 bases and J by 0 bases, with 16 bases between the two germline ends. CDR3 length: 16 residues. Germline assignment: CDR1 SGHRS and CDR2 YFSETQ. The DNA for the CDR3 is TGCGCCAGCACCCGTGAGGGGGACAACTCCTACAATGAGCAGTTCTTC. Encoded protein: CASTREGDNSYNEQFF.

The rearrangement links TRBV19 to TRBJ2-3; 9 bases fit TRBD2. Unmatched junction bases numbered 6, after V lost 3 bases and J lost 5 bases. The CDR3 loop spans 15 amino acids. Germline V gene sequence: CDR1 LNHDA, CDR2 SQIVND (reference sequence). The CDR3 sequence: CASSIGLAGKDTQYF. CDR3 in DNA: TGTGCCAGTAGTATCGGTCTAGCGGGGAAAGATACGCAGTATTTT.

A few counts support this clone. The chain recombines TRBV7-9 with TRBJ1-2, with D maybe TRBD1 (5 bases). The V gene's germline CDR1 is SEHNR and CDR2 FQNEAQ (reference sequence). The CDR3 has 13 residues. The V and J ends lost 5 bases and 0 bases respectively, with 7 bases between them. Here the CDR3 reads CASSHRSNYGYTF. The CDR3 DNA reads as TGTGCCAGCAGCCACAGGTCTAACTATGGCTACACCTTC.

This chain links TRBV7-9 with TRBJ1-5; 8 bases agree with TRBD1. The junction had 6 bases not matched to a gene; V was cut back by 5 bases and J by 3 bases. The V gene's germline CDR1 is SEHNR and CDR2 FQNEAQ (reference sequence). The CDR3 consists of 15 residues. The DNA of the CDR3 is TGTGCCAGCAGCGACAGGACAGGGCCCAATCAGCCCCAGCATTTT. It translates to CASSDRTGPNQPQHF.

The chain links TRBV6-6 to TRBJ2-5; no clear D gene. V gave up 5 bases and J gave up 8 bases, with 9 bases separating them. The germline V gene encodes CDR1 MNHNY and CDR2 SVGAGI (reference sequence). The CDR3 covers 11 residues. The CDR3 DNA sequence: TGTGCCAGCAGTACTCAGCGCACCCAGTACTTC. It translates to CASSTQRTQYF.

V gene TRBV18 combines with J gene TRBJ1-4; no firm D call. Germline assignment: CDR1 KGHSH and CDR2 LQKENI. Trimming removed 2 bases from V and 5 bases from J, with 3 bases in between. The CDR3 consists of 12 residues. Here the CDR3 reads CASSPENEKLFF. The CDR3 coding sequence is TGTGCCAGCTCACCAGAGAATGAAAAACTGTTTTTT.

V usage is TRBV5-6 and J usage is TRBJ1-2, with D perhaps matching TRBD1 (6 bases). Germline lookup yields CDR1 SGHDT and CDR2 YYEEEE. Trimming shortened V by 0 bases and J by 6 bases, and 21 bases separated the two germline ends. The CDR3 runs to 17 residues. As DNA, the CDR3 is TGTGCCAGCAGCTTGGATAGCGGGGGGCGCCGTGGAAATGGCTACACCTTC. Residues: CASSLDSGGRRGNGYTF. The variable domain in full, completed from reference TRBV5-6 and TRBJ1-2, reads DAGVTQSPTHLIKTRGQQVTLRCSPKSGHDTVSWYQQALGQGPQFIFQYYEEEERQRGNFPDRFSGHQFPNYSSELNVNALLLGDSALYLCASSLDSGGRRGNGYTFGSGTRLTVV.

CDR3 in amino acids: CASSPGDSLSYEKLFF. CDR3 coding DNA: TGTGCCAGCAGCCCCGGTGATTCCCTCTCTTACGAAAAACTGTTTTTT. The chain employs TRBV14 and TRBJ1-4; D remains ambiguous. Trimming took 4 bases from V and 8 from J, leaving 20 bases between them. The CDR3 length is 16 residues. Per the germline V gene, CDR1 is SGHDN and CDR2 is FVKESK.

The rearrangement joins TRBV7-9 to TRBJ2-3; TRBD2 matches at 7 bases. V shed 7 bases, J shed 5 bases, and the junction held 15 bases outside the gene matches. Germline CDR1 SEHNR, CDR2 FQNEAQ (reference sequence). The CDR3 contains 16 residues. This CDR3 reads CASTIMGQAGRDTQYF. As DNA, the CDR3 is TGTGCCAGCACCATCATGGGGCAAGCGGGACGAGATACGCAGTATTTT.

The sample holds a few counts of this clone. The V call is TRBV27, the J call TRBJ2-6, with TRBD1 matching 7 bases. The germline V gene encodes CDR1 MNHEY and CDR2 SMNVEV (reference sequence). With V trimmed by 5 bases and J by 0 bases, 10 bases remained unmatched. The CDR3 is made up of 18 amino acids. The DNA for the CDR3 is TGTGCCAGCAGTCCTAACCCGGGACAGAACTCTGGGGCCAACGTCCTGACTTTC. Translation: CASSPNPGQNSGANVLTF.